This T cell receptor (beta chain) was documented in a study of cytomegalovirus exposure and HLA in healthy donors. PCR employed 60 Vbeta and 13 Jbeta primers. Sequencing was performed with immunoSEQ multiplex PCR; in TCRdb, only in-frame clones are kept and a portion is missing. The data show approximately 150,000 clones, approximately 80% seen once. The V end was cut by 4 bases, the J end by 6 bases, with 19 bases between. This CDR3 region has 16 residues. From germline, CDR1 is SGHNT and CDR2 YYREEE (reference sequence). The material sequenced was PBMCs. The sequence was collected from a man aged 18 to 29 in good health and CMV-seropositive. V usage is TRBV5-4 and J usage is TRBJ2-2, with D possibly TRBD1 on 6 matching bases. The DNA of the CDR3 is TGTGCCAGCAGCGGTAGGGACACTGGACCTGCCGGGGAGCTGTTTTTT. It codes for CASSGRDTGPAGELFF.